The next 10 T cell receptor beta chains were all read from a single sample in a study of OX40 agonist ivuxolimab in advanced cancers. Produced via immunoSEQ multiplex PCR; TCRdb's table is partial and in-frame only. Here the sample spans about 95,000 clones, roughly 89% being singletons. Sequenced here: CD4+ or CD8+ T cells sorted from blood, sampled in a trial of the OX40 agonist ivuxolimab. The receptor set was obtained from an adult with an advanced solid tumor such as melanoma, head and neck, liver or kidney cancer.

The V gene is TRBV27, the J gene TRBJ1-5; no reliable D call. V was clipped by 1 base and J by 0 bases, with 7 bases between them. Looked up from germline, CDR1 is MNHEY and CDR2 is SMNVEV (reference sequence). CDR3 length: 15 residues. The CDR3 sequence is CASSLYGHSNQPQHF. CDR3 DNA: TGTGCCAGCAGTTTATACGGTCATAGCAATCAGCCCCAGCATTTT.

The gene calls are TRBV5-6 and TRBJ1-1, with TRBD1 as a possible D gene (6 bases). Trimming left V 1 base short and J 6 bases short, with 13 bases between. CDR1 and CDR2 (germline): SGHDT, YYEEEE. The CDR3 length is 14 residues. The CDR3 protein is CASSLTGFMAEAFF. The CDR3 DNA reads as TGTGCCAGCAGCTTGACAGGGTTCATGGCTGAAGCTTTCTTT.

This clone was counted once. The J gene is TRBJ2-3, the V gene TRBV7-3; TRBD2 aligns across 11 bases. In germline, CDR1 is SGHTA, CDR2 FQGTGA. This CDR3 has 15 residues. V shed 5 bases and J 2 bases; nucleotides not matched to a gene: 3. CDR3 sequence (DNA): TGTGCCAGCAGCCCGACTAGCGGGGTCACAGATACGCAGTATTTT. Residues: CASSPTSGVTDTQYF.

This chain uses TRBV5-8 with TRBJ2-2; the match to TRBD2 covers 13 bases. The germline CDR1 and CDR2 sequences are SGHTS and YDEGEE. CDR3 size: 16 residues. The V and J ends lost 7 bases and 7 bases, in that order; junction bases with no gene match: 10. The DNA of the CDR3 is TGTGCCAGCGACGCCGGACTAGCGGGAGCCGTCGGGGAGCTGTTTTTT. This codes for CASDAGLAGAVGELFF.

The chain combines TRBV4-1 with TRBJ1-4; 10 bases are shared with TRBD1. Germline CDR1 reads MGHRA; CDR2 reads YSYEKL. V shed 7 bases, J shed 9 bases, and the junction held 8 bases outside the gene matches. This CDR3 contains 14 residues. CDR3 protein: CASTDDRGQKKLFF. The CDR3 nucleotides read TGCGCCAGCACGGATGACAGGGGGCAGAAAAAACTGTTTTTT.

This sequence joins TRBV4-3 and TRBJ1-5; unclear D gene. V lost 0 bases and J lost 0, with 6 bases in between. The CDR3 runs 15 residues. Germline V gene sequence: CDR1 LGHNA, CDR2 YSLEER. CDR3 protein: CASSQDQNSNQPQHF. As DNA, the CDR3 is TGCGCCAGCAGCCAAGATCAGAATAGCAATCAGCCCCAGCATTTT.

This sequence joins TRBV19 and TRBJ2-5; TRBD1 matches at 7 bases. J lost 1 base, V lost 5 bases, and 4 bases had no gene match. Germline-derived CDR1 and CDR2 are LNHDA and SQIVND (reference sequence). This CDR3 is 14 amino acids long. The CDR3 DNA reads TGTGCCAGTAGTCCCCGGGACAGCCAAGAGACCCAGTACTTC. This codes for CASSPRDSQETQYF.

This chain joins TRBV4-3 and TRBJ1-2, with 9 bases that match TRBD1. The CDR3 contains 15 residues. The germline V gene encodes CDR1 LGHNA and CDR2 YSLEER. Unmatched junction bases numbered 6, after V lost 4 bases and J lost 3 bases. The CDR3 protein is CASSPGQGKDYGYTF. Written as DNA, the CDR3 is TGCGCCAGCAGCCCCGGACAGGGGAAGGACTATGGCTACACCTTC.

This chain links TRBV4-3 with TRBJ1-2; maybe TRBD1 (5 bases). Germline loops: CDR1 LGHNA, CDR2 YSLEER. The CDR3 sequence is 13 residues long. Trimming removed 1 base from V and 6 bases from J, with 9 bases in between. The CDR3 protein is CASSQVLGDGYTF. CDR3 bases: TGCGCCAGCAGCCAAGTTCTAGGGGATGGCTACACCTTC.

This chain links TRBV7-9 with TRBJ2-4, with a tentative D call TRBD1 (6 bases). The CDR3 length is 15 residues. The germline V gene encodes CDR1 SEHNR and CDR2 FQNEAQ (reference sequence). V lost 3 bases to trimming and J lost 4 bases, with 13 bases between them. The CDR3 DNA follows: TGTGCCAGCAGCTTTAGTCAGGGGTTAAAAAACATTCAGTACTTC. Translation gives CASSFSQGLKNIQYF. Supplemented by reference TRBV7-9 and TRBJ2-4, the full variable domain reads DTGVSQNPRHKITKRGQNVTFRCDPISEHNRLYWYRQTLGQGPEFLTYFQNEAQLEKSRLLSDRFSAERPKGSFSTLEIQRTEQGDSAMYLCASSFSQGLKNIQYFGAGTRLSVL.